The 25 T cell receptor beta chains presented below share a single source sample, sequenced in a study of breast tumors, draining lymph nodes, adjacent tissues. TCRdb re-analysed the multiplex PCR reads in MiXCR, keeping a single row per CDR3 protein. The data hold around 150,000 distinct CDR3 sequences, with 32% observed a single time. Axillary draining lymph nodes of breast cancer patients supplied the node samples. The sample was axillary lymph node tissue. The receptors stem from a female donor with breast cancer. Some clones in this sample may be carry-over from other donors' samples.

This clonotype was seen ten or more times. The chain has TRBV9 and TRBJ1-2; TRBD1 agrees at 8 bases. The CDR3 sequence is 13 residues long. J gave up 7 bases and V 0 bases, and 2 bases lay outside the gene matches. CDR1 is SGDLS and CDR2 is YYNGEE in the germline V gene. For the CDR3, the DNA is TGTGCCAGCAGCGTAGAACAGGGGGTTGGCTACACCTTC. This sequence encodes CASSVEQGVGYTF.

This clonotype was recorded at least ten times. Written as DNA, the CDR3 is TGTGCCAGCAGCCAAGGGGGGGACAGCGAATACGAGCAGTACTTC. This translates into CASSQGGDSEYEQYF. This chain connects TRBV4-2 to TRBJ2-7, with TRBD1 as a possible D gene (7 bases). The CDR3 has 15 amino acids. The V gene lost 1 base and the J gene lost 4 bases, with 14 bases spanning the gap. The germline V gene encodes CDR1 LGHNA and CDR2 YNFKEQ.

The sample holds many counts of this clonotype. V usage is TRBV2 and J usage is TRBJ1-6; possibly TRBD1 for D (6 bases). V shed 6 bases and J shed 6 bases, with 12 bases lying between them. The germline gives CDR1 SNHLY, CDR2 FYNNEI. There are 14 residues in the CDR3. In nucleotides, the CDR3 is TGTGCCAGCAGAAAACAGGGAACTAATTCACCCCTCCACTTT. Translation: CASRKQGTNSPLHF.

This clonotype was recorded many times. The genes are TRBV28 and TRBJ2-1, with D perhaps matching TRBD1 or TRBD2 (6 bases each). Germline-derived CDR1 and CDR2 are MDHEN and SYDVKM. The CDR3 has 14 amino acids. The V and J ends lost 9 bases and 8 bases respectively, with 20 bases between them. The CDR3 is CASRYGGLMDEQFF. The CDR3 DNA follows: TGTGCCAGTCGATACGGGGGCTTAATGGATGAGCAGTTCTTC.

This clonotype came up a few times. CDR3 in DNA: TGTGCCAGCAGCTTAGGGGGGTCAGATACGCAGTATTTT. Its translation is CASSLGGSDTQYF. The chain employs TRBV7-2 and TRBJ2-3, with D perhaps TRBD1 or TRBD2 (5 bases each). Germline V gene sequence: CDR1 SGHTA, CDR2 FQGNSA. CDR3 length: 13 residues. The V end was cut by 1 base, the J end by 4 bases, with 6 bases between.

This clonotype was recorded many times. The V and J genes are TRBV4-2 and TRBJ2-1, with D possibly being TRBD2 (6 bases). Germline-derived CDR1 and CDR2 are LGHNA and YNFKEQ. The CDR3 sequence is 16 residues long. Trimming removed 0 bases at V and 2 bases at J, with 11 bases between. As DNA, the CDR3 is TGTGCCAGCAGCCAAGATGGCGGGGCGACCTACAATGAGCAGTTCTTC. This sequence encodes CASSQDGGATYNEQFF.

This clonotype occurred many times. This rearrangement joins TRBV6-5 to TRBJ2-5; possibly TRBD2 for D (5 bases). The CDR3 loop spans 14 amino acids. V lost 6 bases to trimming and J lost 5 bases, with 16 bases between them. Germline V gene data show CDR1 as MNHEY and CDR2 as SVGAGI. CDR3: CASRPVGVPETQYF. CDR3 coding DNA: TGTGCCAGCAGACCTGTGGGAGTGCCGGAGACCCAGTACTTC.

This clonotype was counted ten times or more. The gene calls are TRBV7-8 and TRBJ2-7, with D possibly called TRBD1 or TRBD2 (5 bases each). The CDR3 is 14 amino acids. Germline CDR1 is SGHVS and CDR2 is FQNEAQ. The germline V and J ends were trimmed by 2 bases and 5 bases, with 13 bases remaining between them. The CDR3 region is CASSLLRDGDEQYV. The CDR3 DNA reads TGTGCCAGCAGCTTACTTAGGGACGGTGACGAGCAGTACGTC.

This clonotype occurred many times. This CDR3 is CASSGTTGLAGNTIYF. CDR3 DNA sequence: TGCGCCAGCAGCGGCACAACAGGGCTCGCTGGAAACACCATATATTTT. The V call is TRBV5-1, the J call TRBJ1-3; TRBD1 is a possible D gene (6 bases). From germline, CDR1 is SGHRS and CDR2 YFSETQ. Deletions cut 4 bases from V and 2 bases from J, with 16 bases between. The CDR3 loop spans 16 amino acids.

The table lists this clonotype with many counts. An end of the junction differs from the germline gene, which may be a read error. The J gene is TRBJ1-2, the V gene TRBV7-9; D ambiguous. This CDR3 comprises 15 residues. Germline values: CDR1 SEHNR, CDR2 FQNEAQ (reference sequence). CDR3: CASSTGWGDNYGYPF. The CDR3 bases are TGTGCCAGCAGCACCGGATGGGGTGATAACTATGGCTACCCCTTC.

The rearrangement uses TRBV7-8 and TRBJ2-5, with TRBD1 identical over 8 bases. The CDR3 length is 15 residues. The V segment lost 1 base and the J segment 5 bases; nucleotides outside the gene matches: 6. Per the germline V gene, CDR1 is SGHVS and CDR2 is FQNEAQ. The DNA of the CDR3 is TGTGCCAGCAGCTTAGAATGCAGGGGGCGGGAGACCCAGTACTTC. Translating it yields CASSLECRGRETQYF.

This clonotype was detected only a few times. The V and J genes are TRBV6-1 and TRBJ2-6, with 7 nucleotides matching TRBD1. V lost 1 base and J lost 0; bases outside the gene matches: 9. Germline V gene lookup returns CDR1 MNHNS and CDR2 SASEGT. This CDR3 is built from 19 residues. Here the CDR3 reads CASSEDYWDSTSGANVLTF. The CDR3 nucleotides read TGTGCCAGCAGTGAAGACTATTGGGACAGTACCTCTGGGGCCAACGTCCTGACTTTC.

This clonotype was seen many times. The chain's CDR3 is CASSQGYETTGELFF. The CDR3 nucleotides read TGTGCCAGCAGCCAAGGGTATGAGACCACCGGGGAGCTGTTTTTT. The chain couples TRBV14 to TRBJ2-2; D ambiguous. CDR1 and CDR2 from the germline V gene are SGHDN and FVKESK. This CDR3 has 15 residues. V gave up 1 base and J gave up 4 bases, with 10 bases separating them.

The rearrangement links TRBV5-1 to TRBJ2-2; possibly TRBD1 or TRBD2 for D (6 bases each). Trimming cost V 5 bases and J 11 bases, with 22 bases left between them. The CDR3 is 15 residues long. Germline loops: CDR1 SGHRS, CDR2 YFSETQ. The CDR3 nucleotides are TGCGCCAGCAGGGAGACCGGGGGCACAGTTGGTGAGCTGTTTTTT. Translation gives CASRETGGTVGELFF.

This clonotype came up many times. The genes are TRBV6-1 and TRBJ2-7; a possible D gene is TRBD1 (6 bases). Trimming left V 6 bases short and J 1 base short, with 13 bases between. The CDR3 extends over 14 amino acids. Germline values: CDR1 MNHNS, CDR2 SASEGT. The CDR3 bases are TGTGCCAGCAGGGAAAACAGGGAATCCTACGAGCAGTACTTC. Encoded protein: CASRENRESYEQYF.

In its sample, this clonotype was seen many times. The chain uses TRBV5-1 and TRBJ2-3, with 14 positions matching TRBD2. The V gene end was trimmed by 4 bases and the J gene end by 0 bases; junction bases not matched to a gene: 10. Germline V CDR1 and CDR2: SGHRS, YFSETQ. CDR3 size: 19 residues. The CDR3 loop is CASSRLGTSGGASTDTQYF. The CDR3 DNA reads TGCGCCAGCAGCAGGCTCGGGACTAGCGGGGGTGCTAGCACAGATACGCAGTATTTT.

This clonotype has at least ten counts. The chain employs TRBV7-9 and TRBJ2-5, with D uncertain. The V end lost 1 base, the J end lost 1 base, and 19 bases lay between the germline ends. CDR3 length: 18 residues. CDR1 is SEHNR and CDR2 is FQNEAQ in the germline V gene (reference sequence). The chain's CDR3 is CASSLEVLFIPPQETQYF. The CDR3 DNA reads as TGTGCCAGCAGCTTAGAAGTATTATTCATTCCCCCCCAAGAGACCCAGTACTTC.

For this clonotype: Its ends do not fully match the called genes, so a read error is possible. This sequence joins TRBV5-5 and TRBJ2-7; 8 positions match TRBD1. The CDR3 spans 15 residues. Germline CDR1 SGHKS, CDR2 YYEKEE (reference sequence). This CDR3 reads CASRYDRDRSYEQYF. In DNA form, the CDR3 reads TGCGCCAGCAGGTACGACCGGGACAGGAGCTACGAGCAGTACTTC.

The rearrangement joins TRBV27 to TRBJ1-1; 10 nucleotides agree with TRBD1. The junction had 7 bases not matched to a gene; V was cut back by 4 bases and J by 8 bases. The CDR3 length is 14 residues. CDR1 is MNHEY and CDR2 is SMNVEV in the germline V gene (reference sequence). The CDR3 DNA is TGTGCCAGCAGTTATGTGGGACAGGGGACCGAAGCTTTCTTT. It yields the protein CASSYVGQGTEAFF.

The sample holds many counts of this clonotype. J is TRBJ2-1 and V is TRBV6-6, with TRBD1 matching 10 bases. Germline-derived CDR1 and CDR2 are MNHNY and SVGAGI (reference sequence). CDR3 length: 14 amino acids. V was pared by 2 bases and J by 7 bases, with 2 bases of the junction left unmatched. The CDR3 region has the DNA TGTGCCAGCAGTTACGACAGGGGGCGGAATGAGCAGTTCTTC. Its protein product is CASSYDRGRNEQFF.

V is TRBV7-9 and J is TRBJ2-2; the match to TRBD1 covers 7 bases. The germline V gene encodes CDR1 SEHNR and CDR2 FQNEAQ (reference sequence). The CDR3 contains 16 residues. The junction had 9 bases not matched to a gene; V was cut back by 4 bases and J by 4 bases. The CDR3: CASSSSSTGITGELFF. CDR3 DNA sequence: TGTGCCAGCAGCTCTAGTTCGACAGGGATCACCGGGGAGCTGTTTTTT.

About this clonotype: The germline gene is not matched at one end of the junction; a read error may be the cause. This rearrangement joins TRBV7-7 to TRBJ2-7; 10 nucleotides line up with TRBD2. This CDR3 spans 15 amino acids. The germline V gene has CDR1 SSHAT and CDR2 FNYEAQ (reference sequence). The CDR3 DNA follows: TGTGCTAGCAGCTTAGCGGGGGGCGCGGGTCAGCCCCAGTACTTC. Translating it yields CASSLAGGAGQPQYF.

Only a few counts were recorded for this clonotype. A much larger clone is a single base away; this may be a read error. The CDR3 here is CASSFDRANYGYTF. The CDR3 DNA reads TGTGCCAGCAGCTTCGACAGGGCCAACTATGGCTACACCTTC. The J gene is TRBJ1-2, the V gene TRBV5-5; 7 bases agree with TRBD1. V lost 2 bases and J lost 2; bases outside the gene matches: 3. Germline V lookup: CDR1 SGHKS, CDR2 YYEKEE (reference sequence). The CDR3 totals 14 residues.

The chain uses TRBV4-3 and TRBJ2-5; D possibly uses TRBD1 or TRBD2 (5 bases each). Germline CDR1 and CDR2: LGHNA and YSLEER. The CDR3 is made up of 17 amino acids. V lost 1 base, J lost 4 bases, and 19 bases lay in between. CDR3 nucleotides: TGCGCCAGCAGCCAAGGGGCGGCCGGGGCGGTTGGAGAGACCCAGTACTTC. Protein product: CASSQGAAGAVGETQYF.

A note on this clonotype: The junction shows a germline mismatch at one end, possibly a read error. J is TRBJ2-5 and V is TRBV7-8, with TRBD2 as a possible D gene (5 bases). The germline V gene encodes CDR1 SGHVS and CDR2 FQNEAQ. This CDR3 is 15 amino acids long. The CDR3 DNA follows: TGTGCCAGCAGTGTACTCACGGGCCTGAGGGAGACCCAGCACTTC. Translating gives CASSVLTGLRETQHF.